The sequence of this T cell receptor beta chain was determined in a study of T cell repertoires in ileal Crohn's disease. J was trimmed by 4 bases and V by 0 bases; bases with no gene match: 6. Germline lookup yields CDR1 SGHNT and CDR2 YENEEA. The CDR3 consists of 16 residues. Libraries were prepared by immunoSEQ multiplex PCR; TCRdb keeps only in-frame clonotypes and omits some of them. The table lists around 14,000 clones, 80% of them singletons, with under 5% in the top ten. This sequence originates from an adult with Crohn's disease. The V gene is TRBV11-3, the J gene TRBJ2-3, with 8 bases matching TRBD2. Sequencing was done on a sample of ileal tissue. The CDR3 coding sequence is TGTGCCAGCAGCTTAGACAGGACTAGCAGCGCAGATACGCAGTATTTT. Protein sequence: CASSLDRTSSADTQYF.